Shown below are 20 T cell receptor beta chains from a single sample sequenced in a study of blood T cell repertoires in COVID-19. Measured with immunoSEQ multiplex PCR; TCRdb has only the in-frame clones, and not every one. The sample contains 250,000 or so clones, around 84% of which appear only once. The sample consisted of peripheral blood. The source is a woman between 40 and 50 years old who had recovered from COVID-19.

For the CDR3, the DNA is TGTGCCAGCAGTCTTGACAGGGGAGGATCCACTGAAGCTTTCTTT. Residues: CASSLDRGGSTEAFF. The rearrangement joins TRBV6-5 to TRBJ1-1, with 8 bases lining up with TRBD1. CDR1 and CDR2 from the germline V gene are MNHEY and SVGAGI. V shed 5 bases and J 4 bases; nucleotides not matched to a gene: 9. CDR3 length equals 15 residues.

The chain recombines TRBV14 with TRBJ1-1, with D maybe TRBD1 (6 bases). The V end was cut by 6 bases, the J end by 4 bases, with 18 bases between. The CDR3 covers 15 residues. Germline V gives CDR1 SGHDN, CDR2 FVKESK. The DNA of the CDR3 is TGTGCCAGCAGTCACGCGGGGGCCGTGAGCACTGAAGCTTTCTTT. Encoded protein: CASSHAGAVSTEAFF.

This clone was counted at least ten times. V is TRBV28 and J is TRBJ2-7; 14 nucleotides align to TRBD2. Germline V lookup: CDR1 MDHEN, CDR2 SYDVKM. This CDR3 comprises 17 residues. Unmatched junction bases numbered 6, after V lost 3 bases and J lost 2 bases. The CDR3 loop is CASSFGLAGGPAYEQYF. The CDR3 nucleotides read TGTGCCAGCAGTTTTGGACTAGCGGGGGGCCCTGCCTACGAGCAGTACTTC.

The chain has TRBV6-1 and TRBJ1-2; no firm D call. CDR1 MNHNS and CDR2 SASEGT come from the germline V gene. Trimming took off 1 base at V and 8 bases at J, with 14 bases between the two ends. The CDR3 spans 14 residues. CDR3 sequence reads: CASSEGEGVPGYTF. The DNA for the CDR3 is TGTGCCAGCAGTGAAGGAGAGGGTGTCCCAGGCTACACCTTC.

This clone was seen a handful of times. The chain is built from TRBV5-5 and TRBJ1-5, with D possibly being TRBD1 (6 bases). This CDR3 is built from 15 residues. Germline-derived CDR1 and CDR2 are SGHKS and YYEKEE (reference sequence). Trimming took off 4 bases at V and 4 bases at J, with 15 bases between the two ends. DNA for the CDR3: TGTGCCAGCAGCGCGTCGGGGGGGCGGAATCAGCCCCAGCATTTT. Amino acids: CASSASGGRNQPQHF. Supplemented by reference TRBV5-5 and TRBJ1-5, the full variable domain reads DAGVTQSPTHLIKTRGQQVTLRCSPISGHKSVSWYQQVLGQGPQFIFQYYEKEERGRGNFPDRFSARQFPNYSSELNVNALLLGDSALYLCASSASGGRNQPQHFGDGTRLSIL.

The J gene is TRBJ2-1, the V gene TRBV28; 8 nucleotides match TRBD1. CDR1 and CDR2 (germline): MDHEN, SYDVKM. V lost 5 bases to trimming and J lost 5 bases; unmatched junction nucleotides: 5. The CDR3 loop spans 14 amino acids. DNA of the CDR3: TGTGCCAGCAGTCCGGGACAGGAGCACAATGAGCAGTTCTTC. The encoded protein is CASSPGQEHNEQFF.

This chain joins TRBV5-1 and TRBJ1-6; TRBD1 agrees at 7 bases. The junction had 4 bases not matched to a gene; V was cut back by 3 bases and J by 10 bases. Looked up from germline, CDR1 is SGHRS and CDR2 is YFSETQ. CDR3 length equals 13 residues. The CDR3 spells CASSYTGDSPLHF. The CDR3 nucleotides are TGCGCCAGCAGCTACACAGGGGACTCACCCCTCCACTTT.

V gene TRBV29-1 combines with J gene TRBJ1-1; D call uncertain. The length of the CDR3 is 9 residues. Trimming removed 6 bases at V and 5 bases at J, with 4 bases between. CDR1 is SQVTM and CDR2 is ANQGSEA in the germline V gene. For the CDR3, the DNA is TGCAGCGTAGAGACTGAAGCTTTCTTT. Translated, it gives CSVETEAFF.

The chain joins TRBV6-1 to TRBJ2-4, with D tentatively TRBD1 (5 bases). This CDR3 is built from 17 residues. The ends were cut back, 0 bases at V and 7 bases at J, with 19 bases in the middle. The germline V gene has CDR1 MNHNS and CDR2 SASEGT. CDR3 sequence reads: CASSEARRQSSKNIQYF. Written as DNA, the CDR3 is TGTGCCAGCAGTGAAGCCCGTAGACAGTCCAGCAAGAACATTCAGTACTTC.

The chain carries TRBV7-3 and TRBJ2-7; 7 nucleotides agree with TRBD1. The CDR3 contains 14 residues. J gave up 3 bases and V 6 bases, and 8 bases lay outside the gene matches. Per germline, CDR1 SGHTA and CDR2 FQGTGA. The CDR3 DNA reads TGTGCCAGCAGACCCGGGGACAGCGTCTACGAGCAGTACTTC. This sequence encodes CASRPGDSVYEQYF.

The chain uses TRBV5-1 and TRBJ2-1, with a possible D match to TRBD1 (6 bases). Trimming took 2 bases from V and 2 from J, leaving 11 bases between them. The CDR3 has 15 residues. The germline CDR1 and CDR2 sequences are SGHRS and YFSETQ. CDR3 sequence: CASSLGEGAYNEQFF. CDR3 sequence (DNA): TGCGCCAGCAGCTTAGGCGAGGGGGCCTACAATGAGCAGTTCTTC. Full variable domain (remainder filled in from reference TRBV5-1 and TRBJ2-1): KAGVTQTPRYLIKTRGQQVTLSCSPISGHRSVSWYQQTPGQGLQFLFEYFSETQRNKGNFPGRFSGRQFSNSRSEMNVSTLELGDSALYLCASSLGEGAYNEQFFGPGTRLTVL.

The V gene is TRBV11-2, the J gene TRBJ2-2; perhaps TRBD2 as D (5 bases). Germline CDR1 and CDR2: SGHAT and FQNNGV. V dropped 1 base and J dropped 3 bases, with 12 bases sitting between them. The CDR3 contains 16 residues. The chain's CDR3 is CASSLGVSDHTGELFF. CDR3 in DNA: TGTGCCAGCAGCTTAGGTGTTAGCGACCACACCGGGGAGCTGTTTTTT.

The CDR3 nucleotides read TGTGCCAGCAGGGACGCCACCGCGGGCAATGAGCAGTTCTTC. Translated: CASRDATAGNEQFF. The chain has TRBV2 and TRBJ2-1; D is possibly TRBD2 (5 bases). The CDR3 is 14 residues long. Germline CDR1 reads SNHLY; CDR2 reads FYNNEI. The V end was cut by 6 bases, the J end by 6 bases, with 15 bases between.

CDR3 region: CASSLGGTGGGQPQHF. DNA for the CDR3: TGTGCCAGCAGCTTAGGGGGGACAGGGGGCGGTCAGCCCCAGCATTTT. The genes are TRBV7-9 and TRBJ1-5, with 12 bases matching TRBD1. After removal of 1 base from V and 6 bases from J, the junction contained 4 bases not matched to a gene. The CDR3 totals 16 residues. Germline CDR1 reads SEHNR; CDR2 reads FQNEAQ (reference sequence).

This chain uses TRBV12-2 with TRBJ2-3; TRBD1 is the table's D call and was not checked against the DNA. TRBV12-2 is deemed a pseudogene. The CDR3 totals 15 residues. The CDR3 loop is CASRCGGQDTDTQYF. DNA for the CDR3: TGTGCAAGTCGCTGCGGAGGACAGGACACAGATACGCAGTATTTT.

The rearrangement links TRBV5-1 to TRBJ1-1; D might be TRBD1 (6 bases). Germline values: CDR1 SGHRS, CDR2 YFSETQ. This CDR3 spans 13 amino acids. The ends were cut back, 4 bases at V and 6 bases at J, with 13 bases in the middle. The CDR3 nucleotides read TGCGCCAGCAGCATACAGGGAAGGTCTGAAGCTTTCTTT. It yields the protein CASSIQGRSEAFF.

This chain connects TRBV5-6 to TRBJ2-7; 8 positions match TRBD1. From germline, CDR1 is SGHDT and CDR2 YYEEEE. The CDR3 is 14 residues long. The junction had 5 bases not matched to a gene; V was cut back by 4 bases and J by 2 bases. CDR3 region: CASSTGTGAYEQYF. DNA of the CDR3: TGTGCCAGCAGCACAGGGACAGGAGCCTACGAGCAGTACTTC.

The chain is built from TRBV19 and TRBJ1-6; D possibly corresponds to TRBD1 (6 bases). Germline V gene sequence: CDR1 LNHDA, CDR2 SQIVND (reference sequence). The CDR3 has 17 amino acids. V was trimmed by 7 bases and J by 7 bases, leaving 23 bases between them. For the CDR3, the DNA is TGTGCCAGTACTCTACGACCCAGGACAGCCAACAATTCACCCCTCCACTTT. It is translated as CASTLRPRTANNSPLHF. The full variable domain, with the rest looked up from reference TRBV19 and TRBJ1-6, is DGGITQSPKYLFRKEGQNVTLSCEQNLNHDAMYWYRQDPGQGLRLIYYSQIVNDFQKGDIAEGYSVSREKKESFPLTVTSAQKNPTAFYLCASTLRPRTANNSPLHFGNGTRLTVT.

In this sample, this clone turned up a few times. The gene calls are TRBV5-1 and TRBJ1-4, with 7 bases that match TRBD1. The CDR3 runs 15 residues. Germline CDR1 reads SGHRS; CDR2 reads YFSETQ. J gave up 7 bases and V 4 bases, and 10 bases lay outside the gene matches. Written as DNA, the CDR3 is TGCGCCAGCAGCCCTGTGACAGGGTCGGGTGAAAAACTGTTTTTT. Translated: CASSPVTGSGEKLFF.

The chain combines TRBV7-2 with TRBJ1-5; the D gene is possibly TRBD1 (6 bases). The CDR3 is 13 residues long. Germline CDR1 reads SGHTA; CDR2 reads FQGNSA. V gave up 5 bases and J gave up 4 bases, with 9 bases separating them. The CDR3 nucleotides read TGTGCCAGCAGCCGACAGGTAAATCAGCCCCAGCATTTT. Translating gives CASSRQVNQPQHF. Full variable domain (rest looked up from reference TRBV7-2 and TRBJ1-5): GAGVSQSPSNKVTEKGKDVELRCDPISGHTALYWYRQSLGQGLEFLIYFQGNSAPDKSGLPSDRFSAERTGGSVSTLTIQRTQQEDSAVYLCASSRQVNQPQHFGDGTRLSIL.